Presented here are 19 T cell receptor beta chains from one specimen sequenced in a study of T-cell memory formation after mild COVID-19. MiXCR was run by TCRdb on the 5' RACE reads, yielding one entry per CDR3 protein. The sample holds roughly 580,000 distinct CDR3 sequences, about 20% seen once. Input material: PBMCs or a T cell subset sorted from them (not recorded which). Every receptor here comes from an adult woman who had mild COVID-19 (a few samples of this study predate the infection). Cell type and time point are not known.

This clonotype was observed a few times. The chain couples TRBV20-1 to TRBJ2-7; D is ambiguous. The V end lost 2 bases, the J end lost 0 bases, and 11 bases lay between the germline ends. Per germline, CDR1 DFQATT and CDR2 SNEGSKA (reference sequence). This CDR3 has 14 residues. CDR3 bases: TGCAGTGCTAGAAAGGCGTATAGCTCCTACGAGCAGTACTTC. It yields the protein CSARKAYSSYEQYF.

The chain carries TRBV2 and TRBJ2-5; 11 bases fit TRBD2. The CDR3 extends over 13 amino acids. Germline V gene sequence: CDR1 SNHLY, CDR2 FYNNEI. V dropped 6 bases and J dropped 7; count of bases not matched to a gene: 4. The CDR3 is CASRPGLAGTQYF. The CDR3 coding sequence is TGTGCCAGCAGACCCGGACTAGCGGGGACCCAGTACTTC. Full variable domain (rest looked up from reference TRBV2 and TRBJ2-5): EPEVTQTPSHQVTQMGQEVILRCVPISNHLYFYWYRQILGQKVEFLVSFYNNEISEKSEIFDDQFSVERPDGSNFTLKIRSTKLEDSAMYFCASRPGLAGTQYFGPGTRLLVL.

J is TRBJ2-1 and V is TRBV7-3; no reliable D call. This CDR3 is built from 13 residues. The germline V gene encodes CDR1 SGHTA and CDR2 FQGTGA. The ends were cut back, 5 bases at V and 4 bases at J, with 9 bases in the middle. For the CDR3, the DNA is TGTGCCAGCAGCCCCCTCCCATACAATGAGCAGTTCTTC. Its protein is CASSPLPYNEQFF.

This rearrangement joins TRBV4-1 to TRBJ2-3, with 13 bases lining up with TRBD2. Losses at the gene ends were 0 bases for V and 1 base for J; bases not matched to a gene: 4. This CDR3 spans 18 amino acids. Per germline, CDR1 MGHRA and CDR2 YSYEKL. The CDR3 bases are TGCGCCAGCAGCCAAGAAATCGGGACTAGCGGGGGCACAGATACGCAGTATTTT. It codes for CASSQEIGTSGGTDTQYF.

The chain combines TRBV19 with TRBJ2-3, with TRBD1 matching 9 bases. The CDR3 runs to 15 residues. The trim removed 7 bases at V and 2 bases at J, leaving 7 bases unmatched. Germline V lookup: CDR1 LNHDA, CDR2 SQIVND (reference sequence). CDR3 in DNA: TGTGCCAGTACCACCGGGACAGGGATCACAGATACGCAGTATTTT. Its protein product is CASTTGTGITDTQYF.

This clonotype was found a few times. The chain uses TRBV7-3 and TRBJ1-5; TRBD1 might be the D (5 bases). V lost 4 bases and J 4 bases, leaving 14 bases between the germline ends. The CDR3 extends over 15 amino acids. Germline CDR1 SGHTA, CDR2 FQGTGA. CDR3 DNA sequence: TGTGCCAGCAGCTACGGGGCGCCCCTAAATCAGCCCCAGCATTTT. Amino acid sequence: CASSYGAPLNQPQHF.

The chain recombines TRBV7-2 with TRBJ2-7; perhaps TRBD1 as D (6 bases). This CDR3 comprises 15 residues. Germline V gene data show CDR1 as SGHTA and CDR2 as FQGNSA. With 1 base removed from V and 2 bases from J, the gap between germline ends came to 12 bases. In DNA form, the CDR3 reads TGTGCCAGCAGCTTAGAATGGGGGCCGACCTACGAGCAGTACTTC. As protein: CASSLEWGPTYEQYF.

This clonotype has just a few counts. This chain connects TRBV11-2 to TRBJ2-3, with TRBD2 identical over 13 bases. Trimming removed 4 bases from V and 6 bases from J; junction bases left unmatched: 13. The CDR3 contains 18 residues. The germline V gene encodes CDR1 SGHAT and CDR2 FQNNGV. DNA for the CDR3: TGTGCCAGCAGCTCTGGACCCGGGACTAGCGGGATGTGGGATACGCAGTATTTT. Translation gives CASSSGPGTSGMWDTQYF.

This clonotype was recorded at least ten times. The V call is TRBV11-2, the J call TRBJ1-2; D ambiguous. CDR3 size: 14 residues. V was clipped by 4 bases and J by 5 bases, with 14 bases between them. Germline-derived CDR1 and CDR2 are SGHAT and FQNNGV. The CDR3 coding sequence is TGTGCCAGCAGCTATAACGGCTTTCGATATGGCTACACCTTC. Translating it yields CASSYNGFRYGYTF.

This clonotype has more than one count but fewer than ten. The chain combines TRBV3-1 with TRBJ2-5; no reliable D call. Germline-derived CDR1 and CDR2 are LGHDT and YNNKEL (reference sequence). V dropped 3 bases and J dropped 2 bases, with 4 bases sitting between them. This CDR3 contains 12 residues. The CDR3 sequence: CASSQDQETQYF. CDR3 coding DNA: TGTGCCAGCAGCCAGGATCAAGAGACCCAGTACTTC.

J is TRBJ1-2 and V is TRBV29-1, with TRBD1 matching over 9 bases. The CDR3 is made up of 18 amino acids. The V segment lost 6 bases and the J segment 3 bases; nucleotides outside the gene matches: 20. Per the germline V gene, CDR1 is SQVTM and CDR2 is ANQGSEA. This CDR3 is CSVDQGSGQGPADYGYTF. CDR3 DNA: TGCAGCGTAGACCAAGGTTCGGGACAGGGTCCCGCAGACTATGGCTACACCTTC.

The V gene is TRBV7-3, the J gene TRBJ2-7; perhaps TRBD2 as D (6 bases). V was shortened by 2 bases and J by 1 base, with 15 bases between the two germline ends. Germline CDR1 SGHTA, CDR2 FQGTGA. The CDR3 has 16 residues. The CDR3 bases are TGTGCCAGCAGCTTATTGGGCGGGACCAGATCCTACGAGCAGTACTTC. As protein: CASSLLGGTRSYEQYF.

The chain has TRBV9 and TRBJ2-1, with TRBD2 identical over 10 bases. The CDR3 is 15 amino acids. Trimming took 0 bases from V and 8 from J; bases not matched to a gene: 5. Germline CDR1 reads SGDLS; CDR2 reads YYNGEE. The DNA for the CDR3 is TGTGCCAGCAGCGTAGGGGCTAGCGGGGGTGATGAGCAGTTCTTC. Protein product: CASSVGASGGDEQFF. Looking up the rest from reference TRBV9 and TRBJ2-1 gives the full variable domain: DSGVTQTPKHLITATGQRVTLRCSPRSGDLSVYWYQQSLDQGLQFLIQYYNGEERAKGNILERFSAQQFPDLHSELNLSSLELGDSALYFCASSVGASGGDEQFFGPGTRLTVL.

V and J are TRBV6-1 and TRBJ2-2, with 8 bases identical to TRBD1. From germline, CDR1 is MNHNS and CDR2 SASEGT. This CDR3 region has 17 residues. The V segment lost 6 bases and the J segment 1 base; nucleotides outside the gene matches: 10. CDR3 nucleotides: TGTGCCAGCAGATCGCTAACCGGGACAGGGAACACCGGGGAGCTGTTTTTT. Protein: CASRSLTGTGNTGELFF.

The chain recombines TRBV27 with TRBJ2-3; no definite D call. V lost 3 bases and J 6 bases, leaving 10 bases between the germline ends. Germline V gene data show CDR1 as MNHEY and CDR2 as SMNVEV (reference sequence). This CDR3 spans 13 amino acids. CDR3 in amino acids: CASSLRPFDTQYF. CDR3 sequence (DNA): TGTGCCAGCAGTTTGAGACCATTCGATACGCAGTATTTT.

This clonotype was recorded many times. The chain employs TRBV25-1 and TRBJ1-2; the match to TRBD1 covers 7 bases. The length of the CDR3 is 12 residues. The J segment lost 6 bases and the V segment lost 6 bases, leaving 4 bases of the junction unmatched. CDR1 and CDR2 (germline): MGHDK, SYGVNS. Here the CDR3 reads CASRGQFDGYTF. CDR3 nucleotides: TGTGCCAGCAGGGGACAGTTCGATGGCTACACCTTC.

The rearrangement joins TRBV5-1 to TRBJ2-7, with D perhaps matching TRBD1 (6 bases). Trimming stripped 1 base from V and 5 bases from J, with 10 bases between. This CDR3 is built from 13 residues. From germline, CDR1 is SGHRS and CDR2 YFSETQ. CDR3: CASSLRGGDEQYF. The CDR3 bases are TGCGCCAGCAGCTTGCGAGGGGGAGACGAGCAGTACTTC.

The rearrangement links TRBV6-2 or TRBV6-3 to TRBJ2-3, with 8 bases fitting TRBD2. Looked up from germline, CDR1 is MNHEY and CDR2 is SVGEGT. Losses at the gene ends were 5 bases for V and 6 bases for J; bases not matched to a gene: 10. The CDR3 is 15 residues long. For the CDR3, the DNA is TGTGCCAGCAGTGGGCGGACTAGCACCCTCGATACGCAGTATTTT. It is translated as CASSGRTSTLDTQYF.

This chain connects TRBV20-1 to TRBJ2-1; the D is unclear. The CDR3 covers 14 residues. Germline CDR1 is DFQATT and CDR2 is SNEGSKA (reference sequence). V lost 2 bases to trimming and J lost 7 bases, with 15 bases between them. The CDR3 DNA sequence: TGCAGTGCTAGACTCATTCGGTTAGGAAATGAGCAGTTCTTC. It specifies CSARLIRLGNEQFF.